This TCR beta chain was obtained from a study of graft-versus-host responses after intestinal transplantation. Study as a whole: Multivisceral, liver-intestinal, or isolated intestinal transplants were received by the recipients.

The repertoire was sequenced with immunoSEQ multiplex PCR; TCRdb's copy has only in-frame clones and lacks some. The data hold some 90,000 clones, with roughly 92% observed a single time. The germline CDR1 and CDR2 sequences are SGHRS and YFSETQ. The J segment lost 2 bases and the V segment lost 4 bases, leaving 4 bases of the junction unmatched. The CDR3 sequence is 14 residues long. Whole-study results and caveats: Association was observed between peak circulating GvH clone levels and early post-transplant HvG declines.

A remark on this clone: Antigen: not known.

The J gene is TRBJ2-7, the V gene TRBV5-1, with 9 positions matching TRBD2. The TCR comes from a human donor who was the organ donor for an intestinal transplant. The material was unstimulated CD8+ T cells sorted from spleen or lymph node cells, obtained before transplant. CDR3 protein: CASSGSGGTYEQYF. In DNA form, the CDR3 reads TGCGCCAGCAGCGGAAGCGGGGGGACCTACGAGCAGTACTTC.